These 3 T cell receptor beta chains came from one sample sequenced in a study of shared clonotypes between healthy human individuals. Here immunoSEQ multiplex PCR was the method, and the copy in TCRdb shows in-frame clones only, minus some. Of millions of clones listed, 85% to 95% were seen once; the top ten hold more than 0.1%. The sequencing input was naive CD4+ T cells sorted from blood. Specified subset: CD45RA+ positively selected. These receptors were obtained from a man between 18 and 29 years old in good health.

The chain recombines TRBV5-1 with TRBJ1-1; D is perhaps TRBD1 (5 bases). The CDR3 length is 14 residues. V shed 6 bases and J shed 1 base, with 13 bases lying between them. Germline CDR1 reads SGHRS; CDR2 reads YFSETQ. The DNA of the CDR3 is TGCGCCAGCACCCTAACCGGACAGAACACTGAAGCTTTCTTT. Its translation: CASTLTGQNTEAFF.

This rearrangement joins TRBV5-1 to TRBJ2-1, with 13 bases aligning to TRBD2. Germline CDR1 SGHRS, CDR2 YFSETQ. CDR3 length equals 16 residues. J was trimmed by 4 bases and V by 4 bases; bases with no gene match: 5. As DNA, the CDR3 is TGCGCCAGCAGCACGGGACTAGCGGGGAATTACAATGAGCAGTTCTTC. This sequence encodes CASSTGLAGNYNEQFF.

The CDR3 protein is CASSPPGLTDTQYF. The CDR3 DNA is TGTGCCAGCTCACCACCGGGGCTCACAGATACGCAGTATTTT. The chain combines TRBV18 with TRBJ2-3, with a tentative D call TRBD1 (5 bases). The CDR3 sequence is 14 residues long. V was pared by 0 bases and J by 2 bases, with 6 bases between. Germline V gene data show CDR1 as KGHSH and CDR2 as LQKENI.